The T cell receptor beta chain described here comes from a study of technical replicates of blood from a few donors. Assay: immunoSEQ multiplex PCR; the TCRdb copy retains only in-frame clones and omits some. The sample carries tens of thousands of clones, 90% to 95% recorded once. With 7 bases clipped from V and 4 bases from J, the junction kept 10 bases outside the gene matches. The germline V gene encodes CDR1 SGHTA and CDR2 FQGNSA. CDR3 length: 15 amino acids. This receptor was obtained from a human donor in good health. Some clones in this sample may be carry-over from other donors' samples. The J gene is TRBJ2-3, the V gene TRBV7-2; 8 nucleotides line up with TRBD2. The sequencing sample was made of PBMCs. The DNA for the CDR3 is TGTGCCAGCACCCCCTCCGGGGGGGCATCAGATACGCAGTATTTT. Translated, it gives CASTPSGGASDTQYF.